The sequence of this T cell receptor (beta chain) was determined in a study of blood T cell repertoires in COVID-19 (TCRdb year 2020). Background on the whole study: Samples covering the acute and convalescent phases of COVID-19 were provided by collaborators in the United States, Italy and Spain. The prospective study material was composed of cDNA or gDNA derived from T cells, B-cell-depleted T cells, or PBMCs. Subjects who had been exposed to COVID-19, were actively infected with it, or had recovered from it provided the deeply sampled blood TCRbeta repertoires that made up the dataset. A freely available public database, intended as a resource for researchers studying the immune response to SARS-CoV-2, is where the repertoires were released. Samples came from the ongoing ImmuneRACE study (first 160 participants) plus 1,254 subjects from 6 global collaborators. Sample metadata almost always included a de-identified subject ID, COVID-19 status, age in years and sex. Where HLA class I and class II types were available, the types were taken from metadata supplied by the sample provider, not from assay-based typing. The paper as a whole reports these results and caveats: The quantity of clinical and demographic metadata differed by source and by participant and was supplied without curation.

The germline V gene sets CDR1 to LGHNA and CDR2 to YNFKEQ. V is pruned by 3 bases and J by 2 bases, leaving 5 bases of the junction without a gene match. The CDR3, from cysteine to phenylalanine, totals 15 residues. Only the CDR3 DNA is retained, 45 bases long and in frame from the first base. The immunoSEQ Assay, a bias-controlled multiplex PCR, was used to amplify TCRbeta CDR3 regions from genomic DNA. The study's processing was this. The number of nucleated cells in each sample was estimated from the amplification of reference gene primers within the assay. Sequence reads were collapsed and filtered to measure the absolute abundance of every unique TCRbeta CDR3 rearrangement. For each sample, productive Simpson clonality was calculated as the square root of Simpson's diversity index over productive rearrangements. TCRdb stores this immuneACCESS table with in-frame sequences only. Part of the clones is absent; in the studies checked, under half of the shortfall reflects unresolved V genes, and no reason is known for the rest. The V and J calls and the clone size are those of that table, but D and trimming were determined from the DNA. For this sample there are roughly 570,000 clones; around 90% appear just once. The top ten constitute less than 9% of the sample.

Worth noting for this clone: There is no known antigen for this receptor. No much larger clone exists at a distance of one base, and base qualities are not known.

One collaborating source in Seattle enrolled patients during active infection and followed them longitudinally through the course of disease. The collaborating institutions used their own protocols to collect whole blood in K2EDTA tubes. For TCRbeta analysis, collaborators shipped samples as frozen whole blood, isolated PBMCs, or DNA extracted from either of those sample types. This sequence uses TRBV4-2 and TRBJ2-7; 9 of the junction bases match TRBD2. The sequencing input was peripheral blood. This sequence originates from a woman between 45 and 65 years old with COVID-19, enrolled during active disease. In nucleotide form, the sequence is TGTGCCAGCAGCCAGGCGACTAGCGGTGCCTACGAGCAGTACTTC. This codes for CASSQATSGAYEQYF.